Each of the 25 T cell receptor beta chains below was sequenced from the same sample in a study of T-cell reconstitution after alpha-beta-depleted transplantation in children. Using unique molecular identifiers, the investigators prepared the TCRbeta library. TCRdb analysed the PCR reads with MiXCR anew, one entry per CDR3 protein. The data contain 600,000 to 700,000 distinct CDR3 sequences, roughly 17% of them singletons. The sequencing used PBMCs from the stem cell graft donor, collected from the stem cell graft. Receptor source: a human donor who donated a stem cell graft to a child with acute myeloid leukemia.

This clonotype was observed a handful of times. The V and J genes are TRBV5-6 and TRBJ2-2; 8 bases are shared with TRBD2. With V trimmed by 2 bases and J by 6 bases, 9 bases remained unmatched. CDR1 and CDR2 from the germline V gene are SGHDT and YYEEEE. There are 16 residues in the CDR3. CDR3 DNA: TGTGCCAGCAGCTTTCAGCGGGGGCCTGATGCCGGGGAGCTGTTTTTT. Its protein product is CASSFQRGPDAGELFF.

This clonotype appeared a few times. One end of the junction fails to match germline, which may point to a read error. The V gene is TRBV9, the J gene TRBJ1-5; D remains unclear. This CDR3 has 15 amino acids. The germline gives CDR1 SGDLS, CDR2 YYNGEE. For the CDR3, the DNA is TGTGCCAGCAGCGTAAAGGACGGACTAAATCAGCCCCGGCATTTT. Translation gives CASSVKDGLNQPRHF.

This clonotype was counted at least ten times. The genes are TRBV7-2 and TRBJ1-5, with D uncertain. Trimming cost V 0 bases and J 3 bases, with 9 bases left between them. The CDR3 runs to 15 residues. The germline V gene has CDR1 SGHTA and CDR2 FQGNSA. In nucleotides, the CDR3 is TGTGCCAGCAGCTTAGCCGGCACTAACAATCAGCCCCAGCATTTT. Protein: CASSLAGTNNQPQHF.

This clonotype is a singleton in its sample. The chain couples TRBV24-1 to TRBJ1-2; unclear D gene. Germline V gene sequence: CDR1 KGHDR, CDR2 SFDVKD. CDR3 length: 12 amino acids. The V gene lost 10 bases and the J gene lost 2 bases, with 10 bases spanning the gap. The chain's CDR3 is CATWTPNYGYTF. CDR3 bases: TGTGCCACTTGGACCCCCAACTATGGCTACACCTTC.

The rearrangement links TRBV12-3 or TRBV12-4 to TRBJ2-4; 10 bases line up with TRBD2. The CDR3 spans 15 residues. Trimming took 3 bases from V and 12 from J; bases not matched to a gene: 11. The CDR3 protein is CASSLLAGELNDQYF. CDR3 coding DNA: TGTGCCAGCAGTTTGCTAGCGGGGGAGCTAAATGATCAGTACTTC.

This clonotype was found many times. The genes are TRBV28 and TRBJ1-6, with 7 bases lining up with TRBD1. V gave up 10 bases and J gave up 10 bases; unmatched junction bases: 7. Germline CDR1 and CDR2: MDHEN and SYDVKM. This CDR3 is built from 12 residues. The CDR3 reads CATRQGWSPLHF. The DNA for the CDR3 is TGTGCCACCCGACAGGGTTGGTCACCCCTCCACTTT. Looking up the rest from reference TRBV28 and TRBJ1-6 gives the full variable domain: DVKVTQSSRYLVKRTGEKVFLECVQDMDHENMFWYRQDPGLGLRLIYFSYDVKMKEKGDIPEGYSVSREKKERFSLILESASTNQTSMYLCATRQGWSPLHFGNGTRLTVT.

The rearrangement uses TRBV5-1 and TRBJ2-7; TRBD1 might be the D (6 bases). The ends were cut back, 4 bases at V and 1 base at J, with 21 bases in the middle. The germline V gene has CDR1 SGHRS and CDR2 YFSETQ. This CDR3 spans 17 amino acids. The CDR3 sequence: CASSPPGKGQMSYEQYV. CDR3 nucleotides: TGCGCCAGCAGCCCCCCCGGGAAGGGACAAATGTCCTACGAGCAGTACGTC.

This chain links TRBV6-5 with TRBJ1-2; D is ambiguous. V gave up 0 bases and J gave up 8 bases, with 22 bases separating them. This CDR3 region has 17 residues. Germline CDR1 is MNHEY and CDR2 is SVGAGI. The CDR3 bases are TGTGCCAGCAGTTACTCAGCGAGTCAGCGTGGCAGAGGAGGCTACACCTTC. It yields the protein CASSYSASQRGRGGYTF.

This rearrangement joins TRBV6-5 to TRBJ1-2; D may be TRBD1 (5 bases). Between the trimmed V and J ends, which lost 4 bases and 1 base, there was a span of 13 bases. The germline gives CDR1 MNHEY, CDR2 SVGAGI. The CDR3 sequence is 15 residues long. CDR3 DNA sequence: TGTGCCAGCAGTTTTACAGGAACTAGTAACTATGGCTACACCTTC. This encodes CASSFTGTSNYGYTF.

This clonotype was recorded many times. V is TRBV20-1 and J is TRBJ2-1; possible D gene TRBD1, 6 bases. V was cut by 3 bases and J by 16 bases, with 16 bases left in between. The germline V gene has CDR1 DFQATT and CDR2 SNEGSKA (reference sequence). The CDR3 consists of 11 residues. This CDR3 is CSARRDNEPFF. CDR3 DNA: TGCAGTGCTAGGAGGGACAATGAGCCCTTCTTC.

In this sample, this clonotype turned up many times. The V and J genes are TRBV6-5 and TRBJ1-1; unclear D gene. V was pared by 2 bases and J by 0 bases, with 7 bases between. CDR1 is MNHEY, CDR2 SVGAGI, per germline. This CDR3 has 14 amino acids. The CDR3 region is CASSYGVLNTEAFF. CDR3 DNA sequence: TGTGCCAGCAGTTACGGAGTCCTGAACACTGAAGCTTTCTTT.

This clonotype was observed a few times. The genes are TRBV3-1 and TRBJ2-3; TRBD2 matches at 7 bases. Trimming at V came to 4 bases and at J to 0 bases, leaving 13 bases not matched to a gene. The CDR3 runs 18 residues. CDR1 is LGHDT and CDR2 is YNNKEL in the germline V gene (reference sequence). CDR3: CASSPISGGFSSTDTQYF. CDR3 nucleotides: TGTGCCAGCAGCCCCATATCCGGGGGGTTCTCTAGCACAGATACGCAGTATTTT.

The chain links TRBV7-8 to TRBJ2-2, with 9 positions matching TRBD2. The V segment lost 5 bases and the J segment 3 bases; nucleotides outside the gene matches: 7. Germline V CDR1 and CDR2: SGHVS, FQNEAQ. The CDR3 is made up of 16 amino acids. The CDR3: CASSRGTSSYTGELFF. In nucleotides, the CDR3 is TGTGCCAGCAGCCGAGGGACTAGCAGCTACACCGGGGAGCTGTTTTTT.

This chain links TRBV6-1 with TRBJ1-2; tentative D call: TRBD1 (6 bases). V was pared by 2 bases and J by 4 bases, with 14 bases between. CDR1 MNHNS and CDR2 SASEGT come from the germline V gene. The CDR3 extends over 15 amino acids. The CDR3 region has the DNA TGTGCCAGCAGTGAAAGTGGGGGGCGCGGCTATGGCTACACCTTC. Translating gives CASSESGGRGYGYTF.

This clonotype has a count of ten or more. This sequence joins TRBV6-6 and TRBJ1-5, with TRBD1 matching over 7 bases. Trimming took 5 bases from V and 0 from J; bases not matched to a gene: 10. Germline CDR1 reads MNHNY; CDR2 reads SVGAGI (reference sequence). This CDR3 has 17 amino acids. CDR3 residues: CASSSGTAGFSNQPQHF. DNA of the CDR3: TGTGCCAGCAGTAGCGGGACAGCAGGATTTAGCAATCAGCCCCAGCATTTT.

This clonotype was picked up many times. The CDR3 spells CSAKAGGINEQFF. CDR3 nucleotide sequence: TGCAGTGCTAAAGCGGGGGGGATCAATGAGCAGTTCTTC. The gene calls are TRBV20-1 and TRBJ2-1; 10 bases match TRBD2. The V and J ends lost 4 bases and 6 bases, in that order; junction bases with no gene match: 3. CDR3 length: 13 residues. Germline-derived CDR1 and CDR2 are DFQATT and SNEGSKA (reference sequence).

Written as DNA, the CDR3 is TGTGCCAGCAGTTTCGGGGATTACTCTGGGGCCAACGTCCTGACTTTC. This codes for CASSFGDYSGANVLTF. The chain is built from TRBV12-3 or TRBV12-4 and TRBJ2-6, with D tentatively TRBD2 (5 bases). Trimming stripped 3 bases from V and 0 bases from J, with 9 bases between. The CDR3 is 16 residues long.

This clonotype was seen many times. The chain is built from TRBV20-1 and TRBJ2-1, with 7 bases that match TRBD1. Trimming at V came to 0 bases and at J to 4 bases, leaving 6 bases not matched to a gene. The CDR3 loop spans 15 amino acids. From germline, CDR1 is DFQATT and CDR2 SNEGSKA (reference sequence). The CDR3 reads CSARDLGQRYNEQFF. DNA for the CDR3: TGCAGTGCTAGAGATCTGGGACAGAGATACAATGAGCAGTTCTTC.

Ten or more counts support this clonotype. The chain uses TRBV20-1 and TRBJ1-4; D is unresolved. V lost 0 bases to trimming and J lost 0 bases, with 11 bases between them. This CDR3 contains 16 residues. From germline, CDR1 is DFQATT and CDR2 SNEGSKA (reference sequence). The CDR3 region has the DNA TGCAGTGCTAGAGATGGTCATAGGCCAACTAATGAAAAACTGTTTTTT. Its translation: CSARDGHRPTNEKLFF.

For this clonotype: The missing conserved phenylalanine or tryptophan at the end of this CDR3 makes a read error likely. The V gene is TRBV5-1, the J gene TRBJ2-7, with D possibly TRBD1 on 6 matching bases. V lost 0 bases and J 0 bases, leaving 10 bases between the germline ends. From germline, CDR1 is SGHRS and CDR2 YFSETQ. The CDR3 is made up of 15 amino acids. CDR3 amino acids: CASSLGEDSSYEQYS. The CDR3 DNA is TGCGCCAGCAGCTTGGGTGAGGACAGCTCCTACGAGCAGTACTCC.

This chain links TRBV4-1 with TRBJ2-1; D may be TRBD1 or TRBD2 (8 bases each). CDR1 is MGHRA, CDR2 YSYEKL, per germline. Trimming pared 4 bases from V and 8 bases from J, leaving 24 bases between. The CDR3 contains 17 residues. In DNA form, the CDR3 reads TGCGCCAGCAGCCCGGGGGGGGACAGGACTATTAGGGATGAGCAGTTCTTC. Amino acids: CASSPGGDRTIRDEQFF.

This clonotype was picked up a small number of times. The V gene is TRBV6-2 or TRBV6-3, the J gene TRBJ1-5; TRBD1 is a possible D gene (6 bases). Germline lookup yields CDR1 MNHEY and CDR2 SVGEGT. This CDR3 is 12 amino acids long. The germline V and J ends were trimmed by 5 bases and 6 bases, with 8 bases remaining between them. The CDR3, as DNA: TGTGCCAGCAGTCAGGGGTTTCAGCCCCAGCATTTT. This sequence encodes CASSQGFQPQHF.

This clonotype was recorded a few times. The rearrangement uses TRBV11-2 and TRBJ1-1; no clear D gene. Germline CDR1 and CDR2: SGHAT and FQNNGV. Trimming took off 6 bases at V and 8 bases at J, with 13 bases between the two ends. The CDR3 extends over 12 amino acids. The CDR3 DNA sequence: TGTGCCAGCAGTCCTACGAACGTGGAAGCTTTCTTT. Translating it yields CASSPTNVEAFF.

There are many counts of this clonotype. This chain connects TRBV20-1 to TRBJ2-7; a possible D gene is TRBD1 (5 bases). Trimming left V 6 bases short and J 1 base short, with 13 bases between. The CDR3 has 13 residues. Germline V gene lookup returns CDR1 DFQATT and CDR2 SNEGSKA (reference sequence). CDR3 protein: CSAPQDRSYEQYF. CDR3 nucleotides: TGCAGTGCCCCCCAAGACAGATCCTACGAGCAGTACTTC.

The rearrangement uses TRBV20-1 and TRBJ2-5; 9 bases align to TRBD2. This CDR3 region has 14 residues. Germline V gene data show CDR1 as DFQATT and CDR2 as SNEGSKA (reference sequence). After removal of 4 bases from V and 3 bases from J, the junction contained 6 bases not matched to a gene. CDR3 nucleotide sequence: TGCAGTGCTACCCGACTAGCGGCGGAAGAGACCCAGTACTTC. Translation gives CSATRLAAEETQYF.